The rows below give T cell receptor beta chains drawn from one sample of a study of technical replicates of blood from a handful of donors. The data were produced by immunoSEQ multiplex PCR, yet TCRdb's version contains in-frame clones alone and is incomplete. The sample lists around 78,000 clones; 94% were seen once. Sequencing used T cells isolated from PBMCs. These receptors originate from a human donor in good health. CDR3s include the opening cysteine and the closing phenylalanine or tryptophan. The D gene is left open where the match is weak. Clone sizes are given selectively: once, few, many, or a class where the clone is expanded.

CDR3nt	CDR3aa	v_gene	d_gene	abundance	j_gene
TGTGCCAGCACTTCAATGGACAGGGAGTCTGGGGCCAACGTCCTGACTTTC	CASTSMDRESGANVLTF	TRBV25-1	TRBD1	.	TRBJ2-6
TGTGCCATGGGCGTGAGCCGTAACTATGGCTACACCTTC	CAMGVSRNYGYTF	TRBV6-1	.	.	TRBJ1-2
TGTGCCAGCAGTACTACCGGGGGTCCCTACAATGAGCAGTTCTTC	CASSTTGGPYNEQFF	TRBV6-5	.	once	TRBJ2-1
TGTGCCAGCAGTGAATTTAGAGTAACAGATACGCAGTATTTT	CASSEFRVTDTQYF	TRBV25-1	.	.	TRBJ2-3
TGCAGCGTTGAGAAGGGGGCTGTGACCACTGAAGCTTTCTTT	CSVEKGAVTTEAFF	TRBV29-1	TRBD1	.	TRBJ1-1
TGTGCCAGCACAGGGGACTATGGCTACACCTTC	CASTGDYGYTF	TRBV2	.	.	TRBJ1-2
TGTGCCAGCTCACCAGGACTAGTGGGGGAGCAGTACTTC	CASSPGLVGEQYF	TRBV18	TRBD2	.	TRBJ2-7
TGTGCCAGCAGCTTAGTCCGGACAGGGTTTGTCGAGCAGTACTTC	CASSLVRTGFVEQYF	TRBV11-2	TRBD1	once	TRBJ2-7
TGTGCCAGCAGCCAACGGGGTTACACCGGGGAGCTGTTTTTT	CASSQRGYTGELFF	TRBV16	.	.	TRBJ2-2
TGCGCCAGCAGCTTCGGACAGGGGGCAGGGGACGAGCAGTACTTC	CASSFGQGAGDEQYF	TRBV5-1	TRBD1	.	TRBJ2-7
TGTGCCAGCAGCACGATTACTAGCGGATTTTACAATGAGCAGTTCTTC	CASSTITSGFYNEQFF	TRBV7-9	TRBD2	once	TRBJ2-1
TGTGCCAGCAGTGAAGCGCTAGGGGCCGGAGCCAAAAACATTCAGTACTTC	CASSEALGAGAKNIQYF	TRBV2	.	.	TRBJ2-4
TGTGCCAGCAGAATACCAGGTTACTACGAGCAGTACTTC	CASRIPGYYEQYF	TRBV7-2	.	.	TRBJ2-7
TGTGCCAGCAGTGAAGCGTCAGGATCGGGGAATCAGCCCCAGCATTTT	CASSEASGSGNQPQHF	TRBV6-1	.	.	TRBJ1-5
TGCGCCAGCAGCTTGGCCGGGGGGGTAACAGGGCCAGGCTATGGCTACACCTTC	CASSLAGGVTGPGYGYTF	TRBV5-1	.	.	TRBJ1-2
TGTGCCAGCAGCTTAAGGTCAGGGCTTAGCACAGATACGCAGTATTTT	CASSLRSGLSTDTQYF	TRBV7-2	.	.	TRBJ2-3
TGTGCCAGTCGGCGGATGACTAATGAAAAACTGTTTTTT	CASRRMTNEKLFF	TRBV19	.	.	TRBJ1-4
TGTGCCAGCGTGGACCCCTGGGGCGATGAGCAGTTCTTC	CASVDPWGDEQFF	TRBV19	.	.	TRBJ2-1
TGTGCCAGCTCACTCGGAAGGGGCACTGAAGCTTTCTTT	CASSLGRGTEAFF	TRBV18	.	.	TRBJ1-1
TGCGCCAGCAGCTTGGGAGCGACTAGCACAGATACGCAGTATTTT	CASSLGATSTDTQYF	TRBV5-1	.	.	TRBJ2-3
TGTGCCAGCAGTTATGGACAGCTAGATGAAGCTTTCTTT	CASSYGQLDEAFF	TRBV6-5	.	few	TRBJ1-1
TGTGCCAGCAGCCTAGGGGCGGGAGGGGGTTACGAGCAGTACTTC	CASSLGAGGGYEQYF	TRBV27	TRBD2	.	TRBJ2-7
TGTGCCAGCAGGGGGTGGTCTAGCACCTACAATGAGCAGTTCTTC	CASRGWSSTYNEQFF	TRBV7-9	.	.	TRBJ2-1
TGTGCCTGGGGGGGGTCCTATAATTCACCCCTCCACTTT	CAWGGSYNSPLHF	TRBV30	.	.	TRBJ1-6
TGCAGCGCCGACTTTGGGGGGCAAGAGACCCAGTACTTC	CSADFGGQETQYF	TRBV29-1	.	.	TRBJ2-5
TGCGCCAGCAGTGAGTCGTATACTTCCGAAAGCTCTGGGGCCAACGTCCTGACTTTC	CASSESYTSESSGANVLTF	TRBV10-2	.	.	TRBJ2-6
TGTGCCAGCAGCAGGGACAGGGTGAGCTCCTACGAGCAGTACTTC	CASSRDRVSSYEQYF	TRBV7-9	TRBD1	.	TRBJ2-7
TGTGCCAGCAGTTTACGCTCCTACAATGAGCAGTTCTTC	CASSLRSYNEQFF	TRBV27	.	.	TRBJ2-1
TGCGCCAGCACCCTTTTGATCAGCGGGAGAACAGATACGCAGTATTTT	CASTLLISGRTDTQYF	TRBV4-1	TRBD2	.	TRBJ2-3
TGTGCCAGCGGCACCTACAATGAGCAGTTCTTC	CASGTYNEQFF	TRBV6-4	.	.	TRBJ2-1
TGTGCCAGTATGGCGGGGGGAGGTTCCTACAATGAGCAGTTCTTC	CASMAGGGSYNEQFF	TRBV19	TRBD2	.	TRBJ2-1
TGTGCCAGCAGCCCGGGGGGCAGGGGCGAGGCCGAGCAGTACTTC	CASSPGGRGEAEQYF	TRBV5-4	.	.	TRBJ2-7
TGTGCCAACCCCCCGGGGGTTTCCTTCAACGAGCAGTACTTC	CANPPGVSFNEQYF	TRBV7-9	.	.	TRBJ2-7
TGCGCCAGCAGGAAGAGAACGGACAGGGGGCGCTTATCTGGCTACACCTTC	CASRKRTDRGRLSGYTF	TRBV10-1	TRBD1	.	TRBJ1-2
TGTGCCAGCAATACACTAGCGGGAGGTTCCTACGAGCAGTACTTC	CASNTLAGGSYEQYF	TRBV28	TRBD2	.	TRBJ2-7